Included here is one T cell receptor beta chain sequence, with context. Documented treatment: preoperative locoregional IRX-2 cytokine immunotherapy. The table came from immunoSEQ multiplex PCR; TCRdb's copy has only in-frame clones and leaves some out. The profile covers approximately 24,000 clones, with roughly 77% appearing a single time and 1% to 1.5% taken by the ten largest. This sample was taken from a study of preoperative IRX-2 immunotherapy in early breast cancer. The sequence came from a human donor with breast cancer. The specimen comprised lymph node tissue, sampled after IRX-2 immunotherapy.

The CDR3 nucleotides are TGTGCCAGCACCCCAGGGCCCGGCACTGAAGCTTTCTTT. This codes for CASTPGPGTEAFF. This chain connects TRBV7-4 to TRBJ1-1, with D possibly being TRBD1 (5 bases). Germline V gene sequence: CDR1 SGHVT, CDR2 SQSDAQ. The CDR3 loop spans 13 amino acids. Trimming removed 7 bases from V and 4 bases from J, with 13 bases in between.